These 30 T cell receptor beta chains originate from one sample sequenced in a study of cytotoxic CD8 clonotypes in ibrutinib-treated CLL. Measured with immunoSEQ multiplex PCR; TCRdb has only the in-frame clones, and not every one. The repertoire holds some 200,000 clones, with about 75% as singletons. The sample was PBMCs, taken after 12 months of ibrutinib treatment. The receptors were gathered from a human donor with chronic lymphocytic leukemia.

CDR3 nucleotides: TGCGCCAGCAGTCATTCCCGTCGACAGGACAGACGGTCCTACGAGCAGTACTTC. Residues: CASSHSRRQDRRSYEQYF. The rearrangement uses TRBV23-1 and TRBJ2-7; a possible D gene is TRBD1 (6 bases). TRBV23-1 is labeled an ORF, and its function is uncertain. The CDR3 totals 18 residues. V dropped 3 bases and J dropped 1 base, with 22 bases sitting between them.

The V and J genes are TRBV4-2 and TRBJ2-5, with TRBD2 matching 9 bases. Germline values: CDR1 LGHNA, CDR2 YNFKEQ. The CDR3 runs to 17 residues. J was trimmed by 0 bases and V by 2 bases; bases with no gene match: 7. DNA for the CDR3: TGTGCCAGCAGCCAAACGATTAGCGGGAGCCACCAAGAGACCCAGTACTTC. This sequence encodes CASSQTISGSHQETQYF.

This chain joins TRBV6-1 and TRBJ2-7, with 8 bases identical to TRBD2. The V gene end was trimmed by 2 bases and the J gene end by 6 bases; junction bases not matched to a gene: 3. Germline assignment: CDR1 MNHNS and CDR2 SASEGT. The CDR3 length is 13 residues. CDR3 sequence (DNA): TGTGCCAGCAGTGAACCGGGACTAGGCGAGCAGTACTTC. This gives the protein CASSEPGLGEQYF.

This clone has just one count. CDR3 DNA: TGTGCCAGTATGCTACTTTTGGGGCCAGGGGGCAGCGAGCAGTACTTC. Its translation: CASMLLLGPGGSEQYF. The rearrangement uses TRBV28 and TRBJ2-7; 8 nucleotides align to TRBD1. Germline V gene lookup returns CDR1 MDHEN and CDR2 SYDVKM. This CDR3 has 16 residues. Losses at the gene ends were 9 bases for V and 6 bases for J; bases not matched to a gene: 19.

The chain joins TRBV11-2 to TRBJ2-3, with D uncertain. Trimming took off 4 bases at V and 9 bases at J, with 11 bases between the two ends. The length of the CDR3 is 12 residues. Germline CDR1 SGHAT, CDR2 FQNNGV. The CDR3 DNA is TGTGCCAGCAGCTCCGGTTGGGCCACGCAGTATTTT. Its translation: CASSSGWATQYF.

This chain links TRBV15 with TRBJ1-1; D is ambiguous. This CDR3 is 14 amino acids long. Trimming left V 1 base short and J 0 bases short, with 6 bases between. Germline-derived CDR1 and CDR2 are LNHNV and YYDKDF (reference sequence). In nucleotides, the CDR3 is TGTGCCACCAGCAGAGGACGCCTGAACACTGAAGCTTTCTTT. Residues: CATSRGRLNTEAFF.

The chain combines TRBV28 with TRBJ2-7, with D maybe TRBD2 (6 bases). This CDR3 has 13 residues. Germline V gene lookup returns CDR1 MDHEN and CDR2 SYDVKM. V lost 2 bases, J lost 5 bases, and 10 bases lay in between. The CDR3 reads CASSLGREHEQYF. Here the CDR3 DNA reads TGTGCCAGCAGTTTAGGACGGGAGCACGAGCAGTACTTC.

The table lists this clone with a few counts. The gene calls are TRBV9 and TRBJ1-5; D gene uncertain. V lost 0 bases and J lost 4, with 11 bases in between. The CDR3 has 15 residues. The germline V gene encodes CDR1 SGDLS and CDR2 YYNGEE. The CDR3 DNA reads as TGTGCCAGCAGCGTAGGGTGGGGAGGGAATCAGCCCCAGCATTTT. The encoded protein is CASSVGWGGNQPQHF.

This clone has a handful of counts. CDR3 DNA sequence: TGTGCGCAATTGGACAGGCCTACCCCAGATGAGCAGTTCTTC. Its protein is CAQLDRPTPDEQFF. V gene TRBV30 combines with J gene TRBJ2-1, with 7 bases fitting TRBD1. The CDR3 sequence is 14 residues long. Germline V lookup: CDR1 GTSNPN, CDR2 SVGIG (reference sequence).

The CDR3 coding sequence is TGTGCCAGCAGCGAGGGACTAACCTACACAGATACGCAGTATTTT. Its protein product is CASSEGLTYTDTQYF. The rearrangement links TRBV7-3 to TRBJ2-3; 7 bases line up with TRBD2. The germline V gene has CDR1 SGHTA and CDR2 FQGTGA. The CDR3 runs 15 residues. Losses at the gene ends were 5 bases for V and 2 bases for J; bases not matched to a gene: 7. The complete variable domain, with remaining parts taken from reference TRBV7-3 and TRBJ2-3, reads GAGVSQTPSNKVTEKGKYVELRCDPISGHTALYWYRQSLGQGPEFLIYFQGTGAADDSGLPNDRFFAVRPEGSVSTLKIQRTERGDSAVYLCASSEGLTYTDTQYFGPGTRLTVL.

V usage is TRBV28 and J usage is TRBJ2-5; TRBD1 might be the D (6 bases). Trimming stripped 2 bases from V and 3 bases from J, with 10 bases between. CDR3 length equals 14 residues. CDR1 MDHEN and CDR2 SYDVKM come from the germline V gene. The CDR3 here is CASSLVRGKETQYF. The CDR3 nucleotides are TGTGCCAGCAGTTTAGTCAGGGGAAAAGAGACCCAGTACTTC.

This rearrangement joins TRBV9 to TRBJ2-7; 8 positions agree with TRBD1. Germline trimming cut 4 bases from V and 6 bases from J; bases unmatched to any gene: 15. The germline V gene encodes CDR1 SGDLS and CDR2 YYNGEE. This CDR3 comprises 16 residues. The CDR3 loop is CASSRTLAGGLGEQYF. The CDR3, as DNA: TGTGCCAGCAGCCGAACCCTAGCAGGGGGCTTGGGCGAGCAGTACTTC.

This clone has just one count. This sequence joins TRBV6-4 and TRBJ1-5; no clear D gene. The CDR3 extends over 15 amino acids. The V gene's germline CDR1 is MRHNA and CDR2 SNTAGT. Deletions cut 6 bases from V and 2 bases from J, with 14 bases between. The CDR3 coding sequence is TGTGCCAGCAGACTCGGACTAGCGGGCAATCAGCCCCAGCATTTT. Its translation is CASRLGLAGNQPQHF.

This clone appeared once. The chain links TRBV5-4 to TRBJ2-5; a possible D gene is TRBD2 (5 bases). This CDR3 is built from 16 residues. Germline V gene data show CDR1 as SGHNT and CDR2 as YYREEE (reference sequence). Trimming took off 2 bases at V and 5 bases at J, with 19 bases between the two ends. CDR3 DNA sequence: TGTGCCAGCAGCTTAGGTCTCCTTTCGGGATTGGAGACCCAGTACTTC. Residues: CASSLGLLSGLETQYF.

This clone was seen a few times. The chain couples TRBV7-2 to TRBJ1-4; D call uncertain. Germline V gene data show CDR1 as SGHTA and CDR2 as FQGNSA. V dropped 2 bases and J dropped 6 bases, with 13 bases sitting between them. The CDR3 has 15 amino acids. In DNA form, the CDR3 reads TGTGCCAGCAGCTTAACAGTTATATCGGATGAAAAACTGTTTTTT. Translation gives CASSLTVISDEKLFF.

In its sample, this clone was seen once. The chain uses TRBV19 and TRBJ2-2; D perhaps matches TRBD1 (5 bases). In germline, CDR1 is LNHDA, CDR2 SQIVND (reference sequence). The CDR3 loop spans 15 amino acids. V lost 7 bases and J 4 bases, leaving 16 bases between the germline ends. This chain's CDR3 is CASNTDHRSTGELFF. The CDR3 region has the DNA TGTGCCAGTAATACAGACCACAGGAGCACCGGGGAGCTGTTTTTT.

The chain carries TRBV7-2 and TRBJ2-7; a weak D match, TRBD1 (6 bases). CDR3 length: 13 amino acids. Trimming pared 1 base from V and 2 bases from J, leaving 6 bases between. Germline CDR1 reads SGHTA; CDR2 reads FQGNSA. The CDR3 sequence is CASSLDRAYEQYF. The CDR3 coding sequence is TGTGCCAGCAGCTTAGACAGGGCCTACGAGCAGTACTTC.

The J gene is TRBJ1-2, the V gene TRBV27; D is perhaps TRBD1 (6 bases). This CDR3 has 16 amino acids. Germline V gene lookup returns CDR1 MNHEY and CDR2 SMNVEV (reference sequence). V was clipped by 5 bases and J by 0 bases, with 16 bases between them. CDR3 in amino acids: CASSIAATGTNYGYTF. The DNA of the CDR3 is TGTGCCAGCAGTATCGCCGCGACAGGAACTAACTATGGCTACACCTTC.

This clone was found once. The V and J genes are TRBV9 and TRBJ2-7; possibly TRBD1 or TRBD2 for D (5 bases each). The V and J ends lost 3 bases and 3 bases respectively, with 16 bases between them. The germline gives CDR1 SGDLS, CDR2 YYNGEE. CDR3 length: 15 amino acids. This CDR3 reads CASSEGVGGYYEQYF. CDR3 nucleotides: TGTGCCAGCAGCGAGGGTGTTGGGGGTTACTACGAGCAGTACTTC.

The gene calls are TRBV28 and TRBJ1-1; possibly TRBD1 for D (5 bases). The CDR3 spans 16 residues. With 6 bases removed from V and 5 bases from J, the gap between germline ends came to 22 bases. Germline CDR1 reads MDHEN; CDR2 reads SYDVKM. CDR3 loop: CASRALASGIRTEAFF. DNA of the CDR3: TGTGCCAGCAGAGCCCTCGCTTCAGGGATACGGACTGAAGCTTTCTTT.

V usage is TRBV6-5 and J usage is TRBJ1-2; no clear D. CDR1 and CDR2 (germline): MNHEY, SVGAGI. V was pared by 3 bases and J by 6 bases, with 17 bases between. This CDR3 comprises 15 residues. CDR3 nucleotide sequence: TGTGCCAGCAGTTATGGCAGGCCCACCACGGATGGCTACACCTTC. It is translated as CASSYGRPTTDGYTF.

This clone came up a few times. The chain couples TRBV5-1 to TRBJ2-1, with D perhaps being TRBD1 or TRBD2 (5 bases each). The CDR3 is 14 amino acids. V was cut by 4 bases and J by 0 bases, with 8 bases left in between. The germline gives CDR1 SGHRS, CDR2 YFSETQ. In DNA form, the CDR3 reads TGCGCCAGCAGCGAGGGGTCCTCCTACAATGAGCAGTTCTTC. Its translation: CASSEGSSYNEQFF. The full variable domain, with the rest looked up from reference TRBV5-1 and TRBJ2-1, is KAGVTQTPRYLIKTRGQQVTLSCSPISGHRSVSWYQQTPGQGLQFLFEYFSETQRNKGNFPGRFSGRQFSNSRSEMNVSTLELGDSALYLCASSEGSSYNEQFFGPGTRLTVL.

A single count supports this clone. The rearrangement links TRBV28 to TRBJ1-5; D perhaps matches TRBD1 (6 bases). Deletions cut 8 bases from V and 3 bases from J, with 17 bases between. Germline V lookup: CDR1 MDHEN, CDR2 SYDVKM. CDR3 length: 15 residues. The CDR3 is CASGFQGSNNQPQHF. CDR3 DNA sequence: TGTGCCAGCGGGTTTCAGGGGTCAAACAATCAGCCCCAGCATTTT.

The rearrangement links TRBV29-1 to TRBJ1-5; D is undetermined. This CDR3 contains 13 residues. CDR1 is SQVTM and CDR2 is ANQGSEA in the germline V gene. V lost 6 bases and J lost 2, with 11 bases in between. For the CDR3, the DNA is TGCAGCGTACGGGGTCAGGGCAATCAGCCCCAGCATTTT. This gives the protein CSVRGQGNQPQHF.

The rearrangement links TRBV18 to TRBJ2-2, with D tentatively TRBD1 (5 bases). Trimming removed 6 bases at V and 4 bases at J, with 12 bases between. The CDR3 extends over 14 amino acids. Germline CDR1 is KGHSH and CDR2 is LQKENI. In nucleotides, the CDR3 is TGTGCCAGCTCCAAAAGGCAGGGCACCGGGGAGCTGTTTTTT. It codes for CASSKRQGTGELFF.

This chain connects TRBV14 to TRBJ1-2; TRBD1 agrees at 7 bases. The CDR3 runs 15 residues. J gave up 4 bases and V 0 bases, and 5 bases lay outside the gene matches. The germline V gene has CDR1 SGHDN and CDR2 FVKESK. CDR3 DNA sequence: TGTGCCAGCAGCCAAGATACAGGGGTGGGCTATGGCTACACCTTC. Encoded protein: CASSQDTGVGYGYTF.

This clone was seen more than once but under ten times. In nucleotides, the CDR3 is TGTGCCAGCAGCTTAGACGGGGGAAACACTGAAGCTTTCTTT. Encoded protein: CASSLDGGNTEAFF. The rearrangement joins TRBV7-9 to TRBJ1-1; D perhaps matches TRBD1 (5 bases). This CDR3 comprises 14 residues. Trimming shortened V by 1 base and J by 2 bases, and 8 bases separated the two germline ends. Germline assignment: CDR1 SEHNR and CDR2 FQNEAQ (reference sequence).

This clone is a singleton in its sample. The chain joins TRBV19 to TRBJ2-1, with TRBD2 matching 7 bases. The CDR3 has 15 residues. The germline CDR1 and CDR2 sequences are LNHDA and SQIVND (reference sequence). V dropped 6 bases and J dropped 1; count of bases not matched to a gene: 6. CDR3 protein: CASSHGGSSYNEQFF. DNA of the CDR3: TGTGCCAGTAGCCATGGCGGGAGTTCCTACAATGAGCAGTTCTTC.

The chain is built from TRBV9 and TRBJ1-2; D is ambiguous. The germline V gene has CDR1 SGDLS and CDR2 YYNGEE. Trimming left V 0 bases short and J 3 bases short, with 12 bases between. The CDR3 loop spans 15 amino acids. The CDR3 nucleotides read TGTGCCAGCAGCGTAGGCACCATGAGGGACTATGGCTACACCTTC. This codes for CASSVGTMRDYGYTF.

The CDR3 DNA reads as TGTGCCAGCAGCCAGAATCGATACACCGGGGAGCTGTTTTTT. Protein product: CASSQNRYTGELFF. This rearrangement joins TRBV7-3 to TRBJ2-2, with D unresolved. The germline gives CDR1 SGHTA, CDR2 FQGTGA. The CDR3 spans 14 residues. Trimming shortened V by 5 bases and J by 3 bases, and 10 bases separated the two germline ends.